These T cell receptor beta chains were read from a single sample in a study of graft-versus-host responses after intestinal transplantation. Generated by immunoSEQ multiplex PCR, the TCRdb table keeps only in-frame clones and is missing some. Of tens of thousands of clones in the sample, roughly two fifths were seen once. Here the sequenced sample was alloreactive CD8+ T cells from a mixed lymphocyte reaction culture, taken before intestinal transplant. These receptors all come from a human patient who received an intestinal transplant. The CDR3 runs from the conserved cysteine through the conserved F or W. The order of the fields is V gene, D gene, clone size, J gene, CDR3 DNA, CDR3 protein. D genes are given only for firm matches. For some rows the clone size is stated as once, few or many, or as a class when expanded; others skip it.

v_call: TRBV18
d_call: TRBD1
clone_size: few
j_call: TRBJ2-7
cdr3_nt: TGTGCCAGCTCAGGGGACAGGGAGGCCGAGCAGTACTTC
cdr3_aa: CASSGDREAEQYF

v_call: TRBV9
d_call: .
clone_size: .
j_call: TRBJ1-2
cdr3_nt: TGTGCCAGCAGCCCAAACCCGTCCGGGACCGGCTATGGCTACACCTTC
cdr3_aa: CASSPNPSGTGYGYTF

v_call: TRBV9
d_call: .
clone_size: few
j_call: TRBJ2-3
cdr3_nt: TGTGCCAGCAGCGGGGATACGCAGTATTTT
cdr3_aa: CASSGDTQYF

v_call: TRBV5-4
d_call: .
clone_size: .
j_call: TRBJ2-1
cdr3_nt: TGTGCCAGCAGATTCGGATTAAAGGACACCCACAATGAGCAGTTCTTC
cdr3_aa: CASRFGLKDTHNEQFF

v_call: TRBV10-2
d_call: .
clone_size: .
j_call: TRBJ1-4
cdr3_nt: TGCGCCAGCACCCTAGGGGGGGTGCTTAATGAAAAACTGTTTTTT
cdr3_aa: CASTLGGVLNEKLFF

v_call: TRBV20-1
d_call: .
clone_size: few
j_call: TRBJ1-2
cdr3_nt: TGCAGTGCTAGAGTTGGGGCCTTC
cdr3_aa: CSARVGAF

v_call: TRBV10-1
d_call: .
clone_size: .
j_call: TRBJ2-3
cdr3_nt: TGCGCCAGCAGTGAACCCGGGAAGGCAGATACGCAGTATTTT
cdr3_aa: CASSEPGKADTQYF

v_call: TRBV5-1
d_call: .
clone_size: few
j_call: TRBJ2-7
cdr3_nt: TGCGCCAGCAGCTTGGGACAGACTCGACACGAGCAGTACTTC
cdr3_aa: CASSLGQTRHEQYF

v_call: TRBV28
d_call: TRBD1
clone_size: .
j_call: TRBJ2-7
cdr3_nt: TGTGCCAGCAGGGGCTCGGGACAGGGCTTAAGTGGTCCCTACGAGCAGTACTTC
cdr3_aa: CASRGSGQGLSGPYEQYF

v_call: TRBV11-2
d_call: .
clone_size: .
j_call: TRBJ1-3
cdr3_nt: TGTGCCAGCAGCTTCTATGGGGGTGGAAACACCATATATTTT
cdr3_aa: CASSFYGGGNTIYF

v_call: TRBV6-1
d_call: .
clone_size: .
j_call: TRBJ1-2
cdr3_nt: TGTGCCAGCAGATCCTGGACAGAAGGGGGCTACACCTTC
cdr3_aa: CASRSWTEGGYTF

v_call: TRBV11-2
d_call: TRBD2
clone_size: .
j_call: TRBJ2-7
cdr3_nt: TGTGCCAGCAGCCCAGGGGCGGGGGGCGAGCAGTACTTC
cdr3_aa: CASSPGAGGEQYF

v_call: TRBV5-1
d_call: TRBD1
clone_size: .
j_call: TRBJ2-5
cdr3_nt: TGCGCCAGCAGCGACAGGGGAGAGACCCAGTACTTC
cdr3_aa: CASSDRGETQYF

v_call: TRBV19
d_call: .
clone_size: few
j_call: TRBJ2-7
cdr3_nt: TGTGCCAGTAGTATCACAGGGTCATCCTACGAGCAGTACTTC
cdr3_aa: CASSITGSSYEQYF

v_call: TRBV5-1
d_call: .
clone_size: .
j_call: TRBJ1-3
cdr3_nt: TGCGCCAGCAGCCAGGGTGCTGGAAACACCATATATTTT
cdr3_aa: CASSQGAGNTIYF

v_call: TRBV11-3
d_call: .
clone_size: .
j_call: TRBJ2-4
cdr3_nt: TGTGCCAGCAGCGACGGACAGCAAAACATTCAGTACTTC
cdr3_aa: CASSDGQQNIQYF

v_call: TRBV4-2
d_call: .
clone_size: .
j_call: TRBJ2-1
cdr3_nt: TGTGCCAGCAGCCAAGGGAATGAGCAGTTCTTC
cdr3_aa: CASSQGNEQFF

v_call: TRBV7-3
d_call: .
clone_size: .
j_call: TRBJ1-1
cdr3_nt: TGTGCCAGCAGTAAGGGGGGCAGTGTGAACACTGAAGCTTTCTTT
cdr3_aa: CASSKGGSVNTEAFF

v_call: TRBV28
d_call: .
clone_size: .
j_call: TRBJ1-3
cdr3_nt: TGTGCCAGCAGTTTATGGGGCTCTGGAAACACCATATATTTT
cdr3_aa: CASSLWGSGNTIYF

v_call: TRBV7-8
d_call: .
clone_size: .
j_call: TRBJ2-2
cdr3_nt: TGTGCCAGCAGCTCACGTCAGGGGGGGCCGAACACCGGGGAGCTGTTTTTT
cdr3_aa: CASSSRQGGPNTGELFF

v_call: TRBV10-3
d_call: TRBD2
clone_size: .
j_call: TRBJ2-2
cdr3_nt: TGTGCCATCAGCCCGACTAGCGGGAGTCCCGGGGAGCTGTTTTTT
cdr3_aa: CAISPTSGSPGELFF

v_call: TRBV7-2
d_call: TRBD2
clone_size: .
j_call: TRBJ2-7
cdr3_nt: TGTGCCAGCAGCAGATCCGCTAGCGGCTACGAGCAGTACTTC
cdr3_aa: CASSRSASGYEQYF

v_call: TRBV6-1
d_call: .
clone_size: .
j_call: TRBJ2-4
cdr3_nt: TGTGCCAGCAGTGTCGGAGCCAAAAACATTCAGTACTTC
cdr3_aa: CASSVGAKNIQYF

v_call: TRBV6-5
d_call: .
clone_size: medium-sized
j_call: TRBJ2-3
cdr3_nt: TGTGCCAGCAGTTACGATCGGGCAGATACGCAGTATTTT
cdr3_aa: CASSYDRADTQYF

v_call: TRBV6-4
d_call: .
clone_size: medium-sized
j_call: TRBJ2-2
cdr3_nt: TGTGCCAGCCGTCCGGAAGAAGTAGGGGAGCTGTTTTTT
cdr3_aa: CASRPEEVGELFF

v_call: TRBV25-1
d_call: TRBD1
clone_size: .
j_call: TRBJ2-1
cdr3_nt: TGTGCCGCCTTGGGACAGGGGATCAATGAGCAGTTCTTC
cdr3_aa: CAALGQGINEQFF

v_call: TRBV28
d_call: .
clone_size: .
j_call: TRBJ2-3
cdr3_nt: TGTGCCAGCAGTTTGGTCGACACGGGCTTTCCCACAGATACGCAGTATTTT
cdr3_aa: CASSLVDTGFPTDTQYF